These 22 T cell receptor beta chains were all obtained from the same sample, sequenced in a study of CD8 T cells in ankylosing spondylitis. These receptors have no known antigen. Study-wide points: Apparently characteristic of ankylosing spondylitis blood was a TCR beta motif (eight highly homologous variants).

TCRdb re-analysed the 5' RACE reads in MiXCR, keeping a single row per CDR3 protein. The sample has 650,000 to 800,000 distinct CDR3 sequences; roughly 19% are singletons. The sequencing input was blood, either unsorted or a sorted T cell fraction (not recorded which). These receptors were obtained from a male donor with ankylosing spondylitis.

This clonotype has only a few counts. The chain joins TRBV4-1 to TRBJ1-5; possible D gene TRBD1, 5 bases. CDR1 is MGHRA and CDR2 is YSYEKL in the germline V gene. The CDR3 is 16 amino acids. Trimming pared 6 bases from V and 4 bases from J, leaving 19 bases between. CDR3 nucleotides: TGCGCCAGCAGTCTAGGGACCGTTTCCCTGAATCAGCCCCAGCATTTT. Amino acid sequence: CASSLGTVSLNQPQHF.

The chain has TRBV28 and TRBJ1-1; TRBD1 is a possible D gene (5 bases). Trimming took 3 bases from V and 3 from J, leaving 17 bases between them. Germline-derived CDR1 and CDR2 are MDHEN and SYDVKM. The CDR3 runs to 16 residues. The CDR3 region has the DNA TGTGCCAGCAGTTTGGTGTCCCCCGGCAGGGACACTGAAGCTTTCTTT. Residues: CASSLVSPGRDTEAFF.

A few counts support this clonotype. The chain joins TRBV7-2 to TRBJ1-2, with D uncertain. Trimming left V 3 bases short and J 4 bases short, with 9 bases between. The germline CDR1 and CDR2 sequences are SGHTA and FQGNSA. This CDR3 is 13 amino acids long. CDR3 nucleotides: TGTGCCAGCAGCTTCGCCACGATCTATGGCTACACCTTC. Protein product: CASSFATIYGYTF.

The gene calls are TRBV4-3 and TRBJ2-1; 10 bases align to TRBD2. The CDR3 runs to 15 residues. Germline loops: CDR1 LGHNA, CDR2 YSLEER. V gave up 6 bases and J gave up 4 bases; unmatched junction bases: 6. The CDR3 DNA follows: TGCGCCAGCAGTGTAGTACTAGCGGGATACAATGAGCAGTTCTTC. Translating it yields CASSVVLAGYNEQFF.

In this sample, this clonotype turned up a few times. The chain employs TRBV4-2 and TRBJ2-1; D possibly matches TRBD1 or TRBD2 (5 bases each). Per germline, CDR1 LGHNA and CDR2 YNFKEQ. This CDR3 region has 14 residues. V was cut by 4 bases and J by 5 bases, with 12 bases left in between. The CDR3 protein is CASSPGRGNNEQFF. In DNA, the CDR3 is TGTGCCAGCAGCCCGGGACGTGGAAACAATGAGCAGTTCTTC.

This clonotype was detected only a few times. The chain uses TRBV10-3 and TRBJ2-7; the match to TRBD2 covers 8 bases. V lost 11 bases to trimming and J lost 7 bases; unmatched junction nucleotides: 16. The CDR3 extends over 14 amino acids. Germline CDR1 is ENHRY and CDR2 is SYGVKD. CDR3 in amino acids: CASSPAGESWEQYF. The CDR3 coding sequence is TGTGCCTCCAGCCCAGCGGGAGAATCGTGGGAGCAGTACTTC.

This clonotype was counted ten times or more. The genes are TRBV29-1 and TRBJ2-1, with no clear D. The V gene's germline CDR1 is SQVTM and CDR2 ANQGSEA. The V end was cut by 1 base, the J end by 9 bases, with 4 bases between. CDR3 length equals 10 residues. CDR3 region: CSVEASEQFF. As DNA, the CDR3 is TGCAGCGTTGAAGCGTCTGAGCAGTTCTTC.

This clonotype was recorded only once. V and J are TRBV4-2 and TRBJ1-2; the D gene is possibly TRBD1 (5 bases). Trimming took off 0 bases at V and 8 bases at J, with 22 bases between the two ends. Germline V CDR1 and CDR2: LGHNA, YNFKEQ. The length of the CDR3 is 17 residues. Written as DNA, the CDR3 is TGTGCCAGCAGCCAAGATGATAGAGAGGGGCCCAACCGGGGCTACACCTTC. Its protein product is CASSQDDREGPNRGYTF.

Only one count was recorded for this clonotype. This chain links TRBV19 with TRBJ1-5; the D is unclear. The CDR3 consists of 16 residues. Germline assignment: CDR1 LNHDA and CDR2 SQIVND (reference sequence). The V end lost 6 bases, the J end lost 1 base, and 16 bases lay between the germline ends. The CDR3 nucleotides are TGTGCCAGTAGCGCCACGACAAGTACGAGCAATCAGCCCCAGCATTTT. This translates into CASSATTSTSNQPQHF.

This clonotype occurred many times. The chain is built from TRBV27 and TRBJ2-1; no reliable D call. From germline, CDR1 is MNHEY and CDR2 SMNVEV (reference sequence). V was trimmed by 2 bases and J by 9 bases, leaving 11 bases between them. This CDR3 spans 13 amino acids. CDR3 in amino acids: CASSLPESVEQFF. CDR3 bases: TGTGCCAGCAGTTTACCCGAATCCGTTGAGCAGTTCTTC.

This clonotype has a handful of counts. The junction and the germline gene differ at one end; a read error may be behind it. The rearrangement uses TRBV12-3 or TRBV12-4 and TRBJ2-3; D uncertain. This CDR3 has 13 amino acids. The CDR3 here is CASSSLSKDTQYF. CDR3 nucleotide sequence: TGTGCCAGCAGTTCTCTGAGCAAAGATACGCAGTATTTT.

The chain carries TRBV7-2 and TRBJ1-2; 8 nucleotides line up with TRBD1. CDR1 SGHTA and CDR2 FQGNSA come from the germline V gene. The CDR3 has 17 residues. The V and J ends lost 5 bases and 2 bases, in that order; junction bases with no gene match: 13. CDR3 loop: CASSPSLIGQGNYGYTF. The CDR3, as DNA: TGTGCCAGCAGCCCCTCTCTAATAGGACAGGGAAACTATGGCTACACCTTC.

The CDR3 nucleotides are TGTGCCAGCAGTTGGGGGCCAGCCTATGGCTACACCTTC. Protein: CASSWGPAYGYTF. This chain connects TRBV6-2 or TRBV6-3 to TRBJ1-2; D may be TRBD1 (6 bases). The CDR3 length is 13 residues. Germline V gene data show CDR1 as MNHEY and CDR2 as SVGEGT. Trimming removed 4 bases from V and 4 bases from J, with 10 bases in between.

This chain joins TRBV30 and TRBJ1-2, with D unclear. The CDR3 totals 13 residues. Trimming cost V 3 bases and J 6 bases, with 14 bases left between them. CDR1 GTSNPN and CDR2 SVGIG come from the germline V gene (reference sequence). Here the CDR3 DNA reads TGTGCCTGGAGCAGGACGGATAATAATGGCTACACCTTC. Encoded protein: CAWSRTDNNGYTF.

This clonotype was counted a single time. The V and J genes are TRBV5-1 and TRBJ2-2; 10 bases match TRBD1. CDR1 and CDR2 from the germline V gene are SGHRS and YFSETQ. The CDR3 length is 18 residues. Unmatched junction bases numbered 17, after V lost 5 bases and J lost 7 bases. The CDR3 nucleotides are TGCGCCAGCAGGCTCGGGACAGGGGTCTCGTATGACATCGGGGAGCTGTTTTTT. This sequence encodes CASRLGTGVSYDIGELFF.

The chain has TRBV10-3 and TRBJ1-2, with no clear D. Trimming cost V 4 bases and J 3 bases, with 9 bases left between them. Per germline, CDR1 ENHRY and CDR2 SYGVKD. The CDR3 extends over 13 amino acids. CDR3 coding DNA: TGTGCCATCAGTGGTAACAGTCACTATGGCTACACCTTC. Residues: CAISGNSHYGYTF.

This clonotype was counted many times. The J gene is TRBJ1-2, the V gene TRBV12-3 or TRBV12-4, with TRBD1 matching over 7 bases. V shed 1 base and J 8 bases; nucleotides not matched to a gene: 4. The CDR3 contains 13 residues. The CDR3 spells CASSLDRGQGYTF. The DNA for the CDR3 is TGTGCCAGCAGTTTAGACAGGGGTCAGGGCTACACCTTC.

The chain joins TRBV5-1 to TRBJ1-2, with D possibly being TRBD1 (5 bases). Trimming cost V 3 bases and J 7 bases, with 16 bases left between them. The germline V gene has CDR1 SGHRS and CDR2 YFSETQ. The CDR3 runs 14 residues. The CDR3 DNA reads TGCGCCAGCAGCTCCCAAGGAGGGGAATTTGGCTACACCTTC. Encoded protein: CASSSQGGEFGYTF. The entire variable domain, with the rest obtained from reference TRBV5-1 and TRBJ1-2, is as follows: KAGVTQTPRYLIKTRGQQVTLSCSPISGHRSVSWYQQTPGQGLQFLFEYFSETQRNKGNFPGRFSGRQFSNSRSEMNVSTLELGDSALYLCASSSQGGEFGYTFGSGTRLTVV.

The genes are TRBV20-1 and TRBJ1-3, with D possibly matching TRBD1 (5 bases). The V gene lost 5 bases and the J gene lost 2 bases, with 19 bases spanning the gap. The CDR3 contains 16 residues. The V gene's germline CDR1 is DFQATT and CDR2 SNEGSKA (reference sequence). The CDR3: CSASTPPGLAGNTIYF. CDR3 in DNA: TGCAGTGCTTCAACTCCCCCAGGGTTAGCTGGAAACACCATATATTTT.

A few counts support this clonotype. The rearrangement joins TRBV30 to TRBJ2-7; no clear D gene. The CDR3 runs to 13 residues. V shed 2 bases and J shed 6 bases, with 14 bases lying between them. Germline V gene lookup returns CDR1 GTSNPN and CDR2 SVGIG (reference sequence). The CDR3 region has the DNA TGTGCCTGGAGTCCCAGTGAAGGTCTCGAGCAGTACTTC. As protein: CAWSPSEGLEQYF.

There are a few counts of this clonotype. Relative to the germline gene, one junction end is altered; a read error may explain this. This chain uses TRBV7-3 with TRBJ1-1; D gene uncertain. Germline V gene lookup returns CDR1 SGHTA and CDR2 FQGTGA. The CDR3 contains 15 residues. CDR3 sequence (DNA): TGTGCCAGCAGCTTATTCCCAGGCCCGAACGCTGAAGCTTTCTTT. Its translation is CASSLFPGPNAEAFF. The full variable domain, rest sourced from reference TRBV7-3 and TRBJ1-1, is GAGVSQTPSNKVTEKGKYVELRCDPISGHTALYWYRQSLGQGPEFLIYFQGTGAADDSGLPNDRFFAVRPEGSVSTLKIQRTERGDSAVYLCASSLFPGPNAEAFFGQGTRLTVV.

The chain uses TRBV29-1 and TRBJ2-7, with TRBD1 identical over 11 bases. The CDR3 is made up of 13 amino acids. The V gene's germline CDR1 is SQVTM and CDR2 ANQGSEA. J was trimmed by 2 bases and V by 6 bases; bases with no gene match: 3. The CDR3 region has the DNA TGCAGCGTCGGGGGACAGGGGGCCTACGAGCAGTACTTC. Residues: CSVGGQGAYEQYF.